Below are 6 T cell receptor beta chains sequenced from a single sample in a study of T cell repertoires in cytomegalovirus infection (dated by TCRdb to between 2018 and 2021). The reads were generated on an Illumina HiSeq 1500. The public reads were reanalyzed by TCRdb: fastp trimming at Q25, MiXCR alignment, in-frame beta chains only. Each record represents a unique CDR3 protein, reported with the most common genes and DNA among its rows. The sample includes about 530,000 distinct CDR3 sequences, with roughly 29% observed a single time. Around 13% of the sample is in the top ten clones. Sequencing was done on a sample of PBMCs. The origin of the receptors is a human donor in good health (CMV status not recorded). Some clones in this sample may be carry-over from other donors' samples.

This chain links TRBV19 with TRBJ1-2, with D possibly being TRBD1 (5 bases). V lost 5 bases to trimming and J lost 7 bases, with 17 bases between them. Germline assignment: CDR1 LNHDA and CDR2 SQIVND (reference sequence). This CDR3 contains 14 residues. Here the CDR3 DNA reads TGTGCCAGTAGTGCCCCGGGGGAATTGCGTGGCTACACCTTC. Translation gives CASSAPGELRGYTF.

This chain links TRBV27 with TRBJ2-7; 9 bases match TRBD2. The CDR3 loop spans 14 amino acids. With 3 bases clipped from V and 5 bases from J, the junction kept 5 bases outside the gene matches. Germline lookup yields CDR1 MNHEY and CDR2 SMNVEV (reference sequence). The CDR3 nucleotides read TGTGCCAGCAGTTTGGCTAGCGGGAACGACGAGCAGTACTTC. Translating it yields CASSLASGNDEQYF.

The chain employs TRBV18 and TRBJ1-1; D perhaps matches TRBD1 (5 bases). V gave up 1 base and J gave up 0 bases, with 9 bases separating them. This CDR3 contains 15 residues. Germline CDR1 and CDR2: KGHSH and LQKENI. The CDR3 sequence is CASSPRGVMNTEAFF. DNA of the CDR3: TGTGCCAGCTCACCACGGGGGGTCATGAACACTGAAGCTTTCTTT.

The V and J genes are TRBV27 and TRBJ1-5, with a weak D call TRBD1 (5 bases). The CDR3 runs 16 residues. V shed 5 bases and J shed 2 bases, with 16 bases lying between them. Germline V gene sequence: CDR1 MNHEY, CDR2 SMNVEV (reference sequence). CDR3 region: CASSPLGPEGNQPQHF. CDR3 nucleotides: TGTGCCAGCAGTCCCCTGGGGCCCGAAGGCAATCAGCCCCAGCATTTT.

The V and J genes are TRBV5-5 and TRBJ2-6; no definite D call. V lost 0 bases to trimming and J lost 0 bases, with 13 bases between them. The CDR3 is 18 residues long. Germline-derived CDR1 and CDR2 are SGHKS and YYEKEE (reference sequence). The CDR3 DNA sequence: TGTGCCAGCAGCTTGGGGCCGGACGGCAACTCTGGGGCCAACGTCCTGACTTTC. As protein: CASSLGPDGNSGANVLTF.

The chain couples TRBV4-2 to TRBJ2-7; the match to TRBD2 covers 8 bases. This CDR3 has 15 amino acids. J gave up 4 bases and V 2 bases, and 7 bases lay outside the gene matches. Germline V gene data show CDR1 as LGHNA and CDR2 as YNFKEQ. The CDR3 protein is CASSQKAGESYEQYF. The CDR3 nucleotides are TGTGCCAGCAGCCAAAAAGCGGGAGAGTCGTACGAGCAGTACTTC.